These 29 T cell receptor beta chains were all obtained from the same sample, sequenced in a study of blood T cell repertoires in COVID-19 (TCRdb year 2020). The library was made by the immunoSEQ multiplex PCR assay. TCRdb took over this immuneACCESS table, retaining in-frame rearrangements with V and J assigned. Such tables are incomplete; in checked studies, under half of the missing clones stem from an unresolved V gene, and the remainder is unexplained. Counted in this sample were roughly 200,000 clones; around 80% of them appeared once. The ten largest clones take up 12% of the sample. The sample taken for sequencing was peripheral blood. Every receptor here comes from a woman aged 80 or older with COVID-19, enrolled during active disease.

The V gene is TRBV4-1, the J gene TRBJ1-5; a weak D match, TRBD1 (6 bases). The CDR3 runs to 14 residues. V lost 3 bases and J lost 3, with 9 bases in between. Germline V CDR1 and CDR2: MGHRA, YSYEKL. The CDR3 protein is CASSHRTVNQPQHF. The CDR3 DNA reads as TGCGCCAGCAGCCATAGGACAGTCAATCAGCCCCAGCATTTT.

The chain uses TRBV4-1 and TRBJ2-3, with TRBD1 as a possible D gene (5 bases). The V end was cut by 2 bases, the J end by 4 bases, with 13 bases between. The CDR3 is 15 amino acids. Germline assignment: CDR1 MGHRA and CDR2 YSYEKL. The CDR3 region has the DNA TGCGCCAGCAGCCAACTCAGGGTGATATCAGATACGCAGTATTTT. This gives the protein CASSQLRVISDTQYF.

The chain links TRBV5-6 to TRBJ2-7; 8 nucleotides match TRBD1. Germline V gene lookup returns CDR1 SGHDT and CDR2 YYEEEE. The CDR3 has 14 amino acids. V lost 4 bases to trimming and J lost 3 bases; unmatched junction nucleotides: 6. CDR3 in amino acids: CASSMRTGLYEQYF. In DNA form, the CDR3 reads TGTGCCAGCAGCATGAGGACAGGGCTCTACGAGCAGTACTTC.

This clone was found once. V is TRBV5-1 and J is TRBJ2-7, with 9 bases aligning to TRBD2. Germline values: CDR1 SGHRS, CDR2 YFSETQ. J was trimmed by 4 bases and V by 4 bases; bases with no gene match: 9. The CDR3 has 15 amino acids. The CDR3: CASSIGTSQSYEQYF. The CDR3 bases are TGCGCCAGCAGCATAGGGACTAGCCAATCTTACGAGCAGTACTTC.

The chain employs TRBV7-9 and TRBJ2-5; 11 positions agree with TRBD1. V dropped 5 bases and J dropped 5; count of bases not matched to a gene: 10. The CDR3 extends over 16 amino acids. The germline V gene has CDR1 SEHNR and CDR2 FQNEAQ (reference sequence). The CDR3: CASSPTRTGGGETQYF. CDR3 sequence (DNA): TGTGCCAGCAGCCCTACTCGGACAGGGGGCGGGGAGACCCAGTACTTC.

As to this clone: Mismatch with germline at one junction end may stem from a read error. This chain links TRBV3-1 (or the pseudogene TRBV3-2) with TRBJ1-1, with a tentative D call TRBD1 (5 bases). The CDR3 is 12 amino acids. Germline assignment: CDR1 LGHDT and CDR2 YNNKEL (reference sequence). DNA for the CDR3: TGTGCCAGCCGCCACGGGCAGGGTGAAGCTTTCTTT. This encodes CASRHGQGEAFF.

CDR3 residues: CASSSGAGQPQHF. CDR3 in DNA: TGTGCCAGCAGTTCAGGGGCCGGTCAGCCCCAGCATTTT. The chain combines TRBV6-5 with TRBJ1-5, with D possibly TRBD1 on 6 matching bases. Germline V gene sequence: CDR1 MNHEY, CDR2 SVGAGI. V was pared by 4 bases and J by 6 bases, with 10 bases between. The length of the CDR3 is 13 residues.

The V call is TRBV30, the J call TRBJ1-5; TRBD1 matches 8 bases. The trim removed 7 bases at V and 7 bases at J, leaving 3 bases unmatched. CDR3 length: 11 amino acids. From germline, CDR1 is GTSNPN and CDR2 SVGIG (reference sequence). CDR3 sequence reads: CASGTGQPQHF. The CDR3 DNA is TGTGCCTCGGGGACAGGACAGCCCCAGCATTTT.

The chain links TRBV18 to TRBJ1-3; the match to TRBD1 covers 7 bases. Germline CDR1 reads KGHSH; CDR2 reads LQKENI. The CDR3 sequence is 16 residues long. Unmatched junction bases numbered 6, after V lost 4 bases and J lost 0 bases. Here the CDR3 DNA reads TGTGCCAGCTCACTCAACCAGGGGGACTCTGGAAACACCATATATTTT. Translated: CASSLNQGDSGNTIYF.

The rearrangement joins TRBV5-1 to TRBJ2-3; possible D gene TRBD2, 5 bases. The CDR3 runs to 15 residues. The V gene's germline CDR1 is SGHRS and CDR2 YFSETQ. V dropped 5 bases and J dropped 1 base, with 14 bases sitting between them. In DNA form, the CDR3 reads TGCGCCAGCAGTGGAGGAGCGATGGGCACAGATACGCAGTATTTT. Protein: CASSGGAMGTDTQYF.

V and J are TRBV30 and TRBJ2-6, with TRBD1 matching 8 bases. The germline gives CDR1 GTSNPN, CDR2 SVGIG (reference sequence). CDR3 length: 17 amino acids. V dropped 3 bases and J dropped 0; count of bases not matched to a gene: 7. The DNA of the CDR3 is TGTGCCTGGAGCCCAGGACAGGGTCACTCTGGGGCCAACGTCCTGACTTTC. It yields the protein CAWSPGQGHSGANVLTF.

The V gene is TRBV19, the J gene TRBJ2-3, with 8 bases matching TRBD2. Losses at the gene ends were 10 bases for V and 2 bases for J; bases not matched to a gene: 14. Per the germline V gene, CDR1 is LNHDA and CDR2 is SQIVND (reference sequence). CDR3 length equals 16 residues. The CDR3 here is CATPNVGGRPTDTQYF. The CDR3 nucleotides are TGTGCCACGCCTAACGTCGGCGGGAGGCCCACAGATACGCAGTATTTT.

Written as DNA, the CDR3 is TGTGCCATCAGTGAGTCAAGTGGAGACAGGGGGCGCAACTATGGCTACACCTTC. Translated: CAISESSGDRGRNYGYTF. The chain recombines TRBV10-3 with TRBJ1-2; TRBD1 agrees at 10 bases. The CDR3 has 18 residues. The germline gives CDR1 ENHRY, CDR2 SYGVKD. The junction had 9 bases not matched to a gene; V was cut back by 0 bases and J by 2 bases.

Regarding this clone: A junction boundary mismatches the germline segment, possibly from a read error. The chain has TRBV2 and TRBJ1-2, with D possibly TRBD1 on 5 matching bases. CDR3 size: 12 residues. The germline V gene has CDR1 SNHLY and CDR2 FYNNEI. DNA for the CDR3: TGTGCCAGCAGTGAATTGGGGACTAAACTTCTCTTC. It specifies CASSELGTKLLF.

The V gene is TRBV5-1, the J gene TRBJ2-5, with 10 bases identical to TRBD2. Germline lookup yields CDR1 SGHRS and CDR2 YFSETQ. V lost 2 bases, J lost 3 bases, and 7 bases stayed unmatched. The CDR3 runs 16 residues. This CDR3 is CASSFGERGGKETQYF. CDR3 DNA: TGCGCCAGCAGCTTTGGTGAGCGGGGGGGAAAAGAGACCCAGTACTTC.

The chain joins TRBV7-2 to TRBJ2-1; 11 bases agree with TRBD2. This CDR3 contains 14 residues. Germline V CDR1 and CDR2: SGHTA, FQGNSA. V lost 2 bases and J lost 7; bases outside the gene matches: 1. The CDR3 spells CASSLRLAGNEQFF. The DNA of the CDR3 is TGTGCCAGCAGCTTACGACTAGCGGGGAATGAGCAGTTCTTC. Full variable domain (outside the CDR3, taken from reference TRBV7-2 and TRBJ2-1): GAGVSQSPSNKVTEKGKDVELRCDPISGHTALYWYRQSLGQGLEFLIYFQGNSAPDKSGLPSDRFSAERTGGSVSTLTIQRTQQEDSAVYLCASSLRLAGNEQFFGPGTRLTVL.

As for this clone: At the DNA level, this CDR3 is encoded by other sequences in the same sample as well. The V gene is TRBV19, the J gene TRBJ2-7; 7 bases agree with TRBD1. The CDR3 is 13 residues long. The junction had 3 bases not matched to a gene; V was cut back by 4 bases and J by 3 bases. The germline CDR1 and CDR2 sequences are LNHDA and SQIVND (reference sequence). The CDR3 loop is CASSRTGGYEQYF. CDR3 in DNA: TGTGCCAGTAGTAGGACAGGCGGCTACGAGCAGTACTTC.

The rearrangement joins TRBV10-3 to TRBJ1-2; unclear D gene. V was clipped by 2 bases and J by 4 bases, with 8 bases between them. The CDR3 has 13 residues. Germline V lookup: CDR1 ENHRY, CDR2 SYGVKD. DNA for the CDR3: TGTGCCATCAGTGAGGGCTTTGTCTATGGCTACACCTTC. Its translation is CAISEGFVYGYTF.

The chain uses TRBV2 and TRBJ2-1, with TRBD2 identical over 14 bases. The CDR3 length is 15 residues. Unmatched junction bases numbered 5, after V lost 6 bases and J lost 7 bases. Per the germline V gene, CDR1 is SNHLY and CDR2 is FYNNEI. CDR3 loop: CASREGTSGSNEQFF. Here the CDR3 DNA reads TGTGCCAGCAGGGAGGGGACTAGCGGGAGTAATGAGCAGTTCTTC.

This clone showed up just a few times. V and J are TRBV12-3 or TRBV12-4 and TRBJ1-2; the D is unclear. With 1 base removed from V and 4 bases from J, the gap between germline ends came to 4 bases. The CDR3 length is 12 residues. CDR3 nucleotides: TGTGCCAGCAGTTTAGGCGTCTATGGCTACACCTTC. Its translation is CASSLGVYGYTF.

The genes are TRBV18 and TRBJ1-1; 7 bases are a match to TRBD1. Germline V gives CDR1 KGHSH, CDR2 LQKENI. The CDR3 totals 17 residues. V was clipped by 2 bases and J by 4 bases; unmatched bases: 13. The CDR3 bases are TGTGCCAGCTCACCATCCCAGGGGGGTGCCGCAACCACTGAAGCTTTCTTT. It is translated as CASSPSQGGAATTEAFF.

This chain uses TRBV9 with TRBJ2-2; weak D call: TRBD2 (6 bases). Germline loops: CDR1 SGDLS, CDR2 YYNGEE. CDR3 length: 15 amino acids. V was cut by 3 bases and J by 4 bases, with 13 bases left in between. The CDR3 coding sequence is TGTGCCAGCAGCGCCACGCGGGAAGGCACCGGGGAGCTGTTTTTT. This sequence encodes CASSATREGTGELFF.

V usage is TRBV5-1 and J usage is TRBJ2-7; 9 positions agree with TRBD1. CDR3 length equals 15 residues. J was trimmed by 5 bases and V by 4 bases; bases with no gene match: 10. The germline V gene has CDR1 SGHRS and CDR2 YFSETQ. The CDR3 sequence: CASSALQGASDEQYF. The CDR3 nucleotides are TGCGCCAGCAGCGCACTACAGGGGGCGTCGGACGAGCAGTACTTC.

This clone was counted once. This chain joins TRBV19 and TRBJ1-3; weak D call: TRBD1 (5 bases). This CDR3 comprises 16 residues. Trimming stripped 3 bases from V and 1 base from J, with 13 bases between. CDR1 is LNHDA and CDR2 is SQIVND in the germline V gene (reference sequence). The CDR3 bases are TGTGCCAGTAGTATGGAATTGACAGATTCTGGAAACACCATATATTTT. Residues: CASSMELTDSGNTIYF.

The chain has TRBV5-1 and TRBJ2-1, with 7 nucleotides matching TRBD2. Germline V gene sequence: CDR1 SGHRS, CDR2 YFSETQ. J lost 4 bases, V lost 4 bases, and 14 bases had no gene match. The CDR3 is made up of 17 amino acids. The CDR3 here is CASSAQLAATVYNEQFF. The DNA for the CDR3 is TGCGCCAGCAGCGCTCAGCTAGCGGCAACCGTTTACAATGAGCAGTTCTTC.

This clone was counted between two and nine times. The junction and the germline gene differ at one end; a read error may be behind it. J is TRBJ2-6 and V is TRBV7-9; possible D gene TRBD1, 5 bases. CDR3 size: 14 residues. Germline V gene sequence: CDR1 SEHNR, CDR2 FQNEAQ (reference sequence). The chain's CDR3 is CASSLQGGTNVLTF. The CDR3 DNA sequence: TGTGCCAGCAGCTTACAGGGTGGGACCAACGTCCTGACTTTC.

The V gene is TRBV18, the J gene TRBJ2-5, with 9 bases aligning to TRBD2. Germline CDR1 KGHSH, CDR2 LQKENI. V lost 1 base to trimming and J lost 0 bases; unmatched junction nucleotides: 9. CDR3 length equals 18 residues. The CDR3 sequence: CASSPLVGTSGYQETQYF. CDR3 in DNA: TGTGCCAGCTCACCACTAGTCGGTACTAGCGGGTACCAAGAGACCCAGTACTTC. Full variable domain (missing parts from reference TRBV18 and TRBJ2-5): NAGVMQNPRHLVRRRGQEARLRCSPMKGHSHVYWYRQLPEEGLKFMVYLQKENIIDESGMPKERFSAEFPKEGPSILRIQQVVRGDSAAYFCASSPLVGTSGYQETQYFGPGTRLLVL.

The chain couples TRBV28 to TRBJ1-6; D unclear. The V gene lost 1 base and the J gene lost 9 bases, with 4 bases spanning the gap. CDR3 size: 12 residues. Germline-derived CDR1 and CDR2 are MDHEN and SYDVKM. The chain's CDR3 is CASSLFSSPLHF. The CDR3 DNA sequence: TGTGCCAGCAGTTTATTCAGTTCACCCCTCCACTTT.

V usage is TRBV11-2 and J usage is TRBJ2-2, with D perhaps matching TRBD2 (6 bases). The CDR3 is 14 residues long. Germline V lookup: CDR1 SGHAT, CDR2 FQNNGV. Trimming took 1 base from V and 8 from J, leaving 11 bases between them. CDR3 sequence (DNA): TGTGCCAGCAGCTTAGCCCTAGCGTCAGGGGAGCTGTTTTTT. This codes for CASSLALASGELFF.